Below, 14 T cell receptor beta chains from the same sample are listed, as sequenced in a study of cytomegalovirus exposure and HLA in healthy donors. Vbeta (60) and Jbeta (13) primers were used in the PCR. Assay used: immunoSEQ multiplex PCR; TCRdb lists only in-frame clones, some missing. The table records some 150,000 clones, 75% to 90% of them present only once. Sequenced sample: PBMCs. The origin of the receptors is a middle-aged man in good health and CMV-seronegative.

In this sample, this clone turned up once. The CDR3 coding sequence is TGCAGCGTAGAGACTAGCGGGGGTTCCTACGAGCAGTACTTC. Encoded protein: CSVETSGGSYEQYF. The chain uses TRBV29-1 and TRBJ2-7, with TRBD2 matching over 12 bases. Germline lookup yields CDR1 SQVTM and CDR2 ANQGSEA. The CDR3 is 14 amino acids. The junction had 4 bases not matched to a gene; V was cut back by 6 bases and J by 1 base.

The chain's CDR3 is CASSPPRAGDVYNEQFF. In DNA, the CDR3 is TGTGCCAGCAGCCCCCCTCGAGCGGGGGATGTCTACAATGAGCAGTTCTTC. The chain joins TRBV5-5 to TRBJ2-1; TRBD2 matches 8 bases. CDR1 and CDR2 (germline): SGHKS, YYEKEE (reference sequence). CDR3 length: 17 amino acids. The ends lost 4 bases at V and 3 bases at J; junction bases unmatched: 12.

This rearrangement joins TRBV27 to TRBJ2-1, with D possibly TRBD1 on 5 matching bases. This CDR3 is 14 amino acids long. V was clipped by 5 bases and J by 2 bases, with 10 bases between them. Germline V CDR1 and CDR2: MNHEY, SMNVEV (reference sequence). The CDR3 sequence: CASSPMGPYNEQFF. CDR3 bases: TGTGCCAGCAGTCCGATGGGGCCCTACAATGAGCAGTTCTTC.

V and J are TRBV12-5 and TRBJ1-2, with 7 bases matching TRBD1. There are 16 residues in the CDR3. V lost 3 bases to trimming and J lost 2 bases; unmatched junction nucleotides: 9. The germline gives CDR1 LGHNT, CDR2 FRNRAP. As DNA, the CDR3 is TGTGCTAGTGGTTTTCTGACGGGACAGAACAACTATGGCTACACCTTC. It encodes CASGFLTGQNNYGYTF.

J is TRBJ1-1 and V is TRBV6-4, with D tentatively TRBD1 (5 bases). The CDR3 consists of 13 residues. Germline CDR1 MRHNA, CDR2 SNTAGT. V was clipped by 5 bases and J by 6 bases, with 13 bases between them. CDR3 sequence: CASSYTRGSEAFF. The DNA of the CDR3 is TGTGCCAGCAGTTACACAAGGGGCTCTGAAGCTTTCTTT.

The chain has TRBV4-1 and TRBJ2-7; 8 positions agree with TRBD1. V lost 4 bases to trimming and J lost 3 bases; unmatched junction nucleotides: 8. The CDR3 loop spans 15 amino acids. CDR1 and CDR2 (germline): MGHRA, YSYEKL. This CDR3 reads CASSPDRAGLYEQYF. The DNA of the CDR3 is TGCGCCAGCAGCCCGGACAGGGCAGGTCTCTACGAGCAGTACTTC.

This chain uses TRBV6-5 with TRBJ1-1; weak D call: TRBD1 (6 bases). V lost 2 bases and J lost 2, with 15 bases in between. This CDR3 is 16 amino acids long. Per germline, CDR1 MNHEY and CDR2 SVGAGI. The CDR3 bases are TGTGCCAGCAGTTACGGACGGGGGGGCCCCAACACTGAAGCTTTCTTT. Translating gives CASSYGRGGPNTEAFF.

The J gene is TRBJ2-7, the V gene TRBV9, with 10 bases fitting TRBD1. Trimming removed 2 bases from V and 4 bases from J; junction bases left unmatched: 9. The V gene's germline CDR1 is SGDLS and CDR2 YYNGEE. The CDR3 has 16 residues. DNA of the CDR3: TGTGCCAGCAGCGTTCTCCGGACAGGGGGTTTTTACGAGCAGTACTTC. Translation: CASSVLRTGGFYEQYF.

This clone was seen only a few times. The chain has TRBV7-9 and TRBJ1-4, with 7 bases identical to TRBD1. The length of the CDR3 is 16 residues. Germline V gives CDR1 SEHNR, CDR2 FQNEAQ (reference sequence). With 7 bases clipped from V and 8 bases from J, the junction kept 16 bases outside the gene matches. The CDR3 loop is CASIDQAAGGGEKLFF. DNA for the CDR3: TGTGCCAGCATCGACCAAGCGGCAGGGGGAGGAGAAAAACTGTTTTTT.

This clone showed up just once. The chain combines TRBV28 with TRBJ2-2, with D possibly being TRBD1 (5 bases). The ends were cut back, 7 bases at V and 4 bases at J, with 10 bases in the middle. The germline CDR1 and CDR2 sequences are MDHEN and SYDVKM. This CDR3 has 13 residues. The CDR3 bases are TGTGCCAGCAACACACAGGCCACCGGGGAGCTGTTTTTT. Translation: CASNTQATGELFF.

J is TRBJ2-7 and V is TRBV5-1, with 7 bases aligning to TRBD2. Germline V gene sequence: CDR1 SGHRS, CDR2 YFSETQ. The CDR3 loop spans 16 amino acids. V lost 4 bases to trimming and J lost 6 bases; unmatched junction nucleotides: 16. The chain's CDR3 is CASSPLPLGGGGEQYF. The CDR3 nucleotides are TGCGCCAGCAGCCCTCTCCCCTTGGGCGGGGGAGGCGAGCAGTACTTC.

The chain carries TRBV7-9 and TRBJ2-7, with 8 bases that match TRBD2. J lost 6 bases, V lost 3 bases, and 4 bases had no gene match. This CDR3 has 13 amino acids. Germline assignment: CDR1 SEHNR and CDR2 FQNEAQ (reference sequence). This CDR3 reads CASSFTGTSEQYF. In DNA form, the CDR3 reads TGTGCCAGCAGCTTCACCGGGACTAGCGAGCAGTACTTC.

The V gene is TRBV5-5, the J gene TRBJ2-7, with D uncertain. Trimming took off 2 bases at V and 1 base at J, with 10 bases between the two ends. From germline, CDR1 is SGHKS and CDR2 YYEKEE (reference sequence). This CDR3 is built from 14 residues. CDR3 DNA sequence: TGTGCCAGCAGCTTACGAAGAGGATCCTACGAGCAGTACTTC. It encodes CASSLRRGSYEQYF.

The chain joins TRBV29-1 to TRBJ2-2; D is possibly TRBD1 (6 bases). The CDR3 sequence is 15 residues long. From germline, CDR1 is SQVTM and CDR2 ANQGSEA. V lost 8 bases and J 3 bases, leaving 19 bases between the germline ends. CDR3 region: CSPQFGGADTGELFF. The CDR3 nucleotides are TGCAGCCCACAGTTTGGGGGCGCCGACACCGGGGAGCTGTTTTTT.